This T cell receptor (beta chain) is from a study of shared clonotypes between healthy human individuals. Germline CDR1 and CDR2: SQVTM and ANQGSEA. The CDR3 loop spans 13 amino acids. V shed 4 bases and J 4 bases; nucleotides not matched to a gene: 6. Profiling relied on immunoSEQ multiplex PCR, and the TCRdb table lists in-frame clones only, not all of them. The profile shows about 380,000 clones, around 96% of them singletons. The TCR comes from a man under 40 in good health. This rearrangement joins TRBV29-1 to TRBJ1-2; 7 bases are shared with TRBD1. The sample consisted of memory CD8+ T cells sorted from blood. Indicated subset: CD45RO+ cells pooled with CCR7-negative TemRA cells. The CDR3, as DNA: TGCAGCGTTGGGGGACAGCGTTCCTATGGCTACACCTTC. Its protein is CSVGGQRSYGYTF.